This T cell receptor (beta chain) was sequenced in a study of blood T cells in healthy people across ages (dated by TCRdb to about 2015). With regard to the full study: In model experiments, roughly one uniquely barcoded TCR beta cDNA molecule per two T cells was captured by template switching. To track age-related changes in TCR beta repertoire diversity, the study relied on deep sequencing normalized with unique cDNA molecular identifiers. The donors were split into four age groups: young (average approximately 16 years), middle-aged (nearly 40), aged (approximately 60) and long-lived (under 85). To avoid experimental bias, donors of different ages were randomly spread across the sequencing lanes. Using the same blood draw, the study looked at two additional independent replicas of 1 million unique cDNA reads for two donors, one aged 18 to 30 and the other aged 80 or older. What the work shows at the level of the full study, not this receptor alone: Compared with the aged group, the long-lived group had more naive CD4+ T cells, fewer expanded clones and increased TCR diversity, a pattern suggesting age selection. Estimates of total diversity based on one million sequenced T cells were regarded as lower bounds and as underestimates. Observed TCR beta diversity correlated strongly with the percentage of naive T cells measured by flow cytometry. Because profiling used bulk unsorted PBMCs, naive and antigen-experienced compartments could not be compared conclusively. Observed TCR beta diversity per million T cells fell roughly linearly with age, and a significant reduction was already apparent by age roughly 41. The CMV infection status of donors was not known, potentially confounding age-related changes in expanded clonotypes.

Donors were approximately 42 systemically healthy Caucasian individuals from Russia aged 6 to 90 years. Each donor gave 8 to 10 milliliters of peripheral blood, drawn into EDTA-treated Vacutainer tubes. PBMCs were isolated by Ficoll-Paque density-gradient centrifugation, with at least 7 million obtained per sample. Total RNA, at least 6 micrograms per sample, was extracted from PBMCs with Trizol reagent. Naive CD45RAhigh/CD27high T cell percentages were measured by flow cytometry on a PBMC aliquot from every donor. Between the V and J ends, shortened by 5 bases and 7 bases respectively, the junction contains 19 bases. Based on the germline V gene, the CDR1 and CDR2 sequences are SGHRS and YFSETQ. Measured from the cysteine to the phenylalanine, the CDR3 is 15 residues long. This entry keeps only the CDR3 DNA: 45 bases, framed from base 1. To note about this clonotype: What this receptor recognizes is not known. Per-base qualities were not stored, and no clone one base away is much larger.

The library was generated by 5' RACE. Sequencing was performed on an Illumina HiSeq 2500. A second PCR of about 7 to 12 cycles was performed with a sample-barcoded 5' primer and a J-beta primer mix. Each TCR beta cDNA molecule received a unique molecular identifier from a template-switch 5' adaptor carrying 12 random nucleotides. At least 3 million CDR3-containing paired-end reads were obtained from each sample. All of the RNA was converted into first-strand cDNA using the Mint cDNA synthesis kit, with a TRBC-specific oligonucleotide serving as the primer. After uracil-DNA glycosylase treatment, a first 18-cycle PCR used universal primers M1SS and BC2_uni_R on all cDNA. In the authors' own workflow: Normalization of each sample was performed by random selection of 1 million high-quality reads, each carrying a distinct molecular identifier. Reads with shared molecular identifiers were discarded instead of being binned into consensus sequences. MiTCR, run with a Q25 quality threshold and the strictest error-elimination algorithm, handled CDR3 identification, clonotype clustering and error correction. A nonparametric unseen species model with Euler transformation was used to estimate lower-bound total TCR beta diversity. TCRdb applied fastp at Q25 and MiXCR to the public reads, then kept only in-frame beta chains. Every entry covers one CDR3 protein and lists the most common genes and DNA from its rows. These V and J calls originate from TCRdb's pipeline instead of the authors' own analysis. The sample records 780,000 or so distinct CDR3 sequences, less than 70% of which are singletons. Of the sample, around 41% falls within the top ten clones.

The TCR originated in a man of 80 years or more in good health. The sample was blood. This receptor chain uses TRBV5-1 and TRBJ2-1; a tentative D call is TRBD2 (6 bases match). The CDR3 reads CASSSAGLTTNEQFF. The nucleotide sequence reads TGCGCCAGCAGTTCGGCGGGACTCACAACTAATGAGCAGTTCTTC.